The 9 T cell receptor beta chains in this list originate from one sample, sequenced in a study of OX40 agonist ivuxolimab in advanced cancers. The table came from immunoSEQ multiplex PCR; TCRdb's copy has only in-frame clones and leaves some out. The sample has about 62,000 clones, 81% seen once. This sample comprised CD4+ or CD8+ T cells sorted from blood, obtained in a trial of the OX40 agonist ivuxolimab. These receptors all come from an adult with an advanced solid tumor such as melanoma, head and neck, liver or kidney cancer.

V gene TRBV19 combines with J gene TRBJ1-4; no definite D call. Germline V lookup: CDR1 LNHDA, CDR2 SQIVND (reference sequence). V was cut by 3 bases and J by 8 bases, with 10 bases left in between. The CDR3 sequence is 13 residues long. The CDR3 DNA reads TGTGCCAGTAGTATCCTGGGAGGGGAAAAACTGTTTTTT. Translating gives CASSILGGEKLFF. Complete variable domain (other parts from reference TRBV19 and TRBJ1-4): DGGITQSPKYLFRKEGQNVTLSCEQNLNHDAMYWYRQDPGQGLRLIYYSQIVNDFQKGDIAEGYSVSREKKESFPLTVTSAQKNPTAFYLCASSILGGEKLFFGSGTQLSVL.

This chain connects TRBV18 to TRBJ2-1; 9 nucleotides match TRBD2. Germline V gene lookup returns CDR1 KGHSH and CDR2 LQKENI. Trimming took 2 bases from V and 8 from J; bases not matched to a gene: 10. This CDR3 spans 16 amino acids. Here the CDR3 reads CASSPDSAGGVYEQFF. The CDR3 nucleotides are TGTGCCAGCTCACCAGATTCAGCGGGGGGTGTATATGAGCAGTTCTTC.

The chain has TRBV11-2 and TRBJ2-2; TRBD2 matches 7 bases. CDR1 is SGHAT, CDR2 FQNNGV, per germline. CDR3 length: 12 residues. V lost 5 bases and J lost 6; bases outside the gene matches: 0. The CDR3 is CASSRGAGELFF. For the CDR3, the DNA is TGTGCCAGCAGCCGGGGGGCCGGGGAGCTGTTTTTT.

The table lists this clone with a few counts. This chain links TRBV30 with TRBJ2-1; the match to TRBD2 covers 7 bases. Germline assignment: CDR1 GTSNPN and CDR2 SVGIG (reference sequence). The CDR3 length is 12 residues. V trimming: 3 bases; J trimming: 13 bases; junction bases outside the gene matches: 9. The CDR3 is CAWSQEGTNQFF. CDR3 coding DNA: TGTGCCTGGAGCCAAGAGGGGACTAATCAGTTCTTC.

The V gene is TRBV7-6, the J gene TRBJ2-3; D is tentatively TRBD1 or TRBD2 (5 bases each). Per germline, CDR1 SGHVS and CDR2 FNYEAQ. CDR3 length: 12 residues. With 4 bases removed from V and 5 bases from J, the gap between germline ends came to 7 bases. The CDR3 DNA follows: TGTGCCAGCAGCTGGGACGTAGATACGCAGTATTTT. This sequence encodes CASSWDVDTQYF.

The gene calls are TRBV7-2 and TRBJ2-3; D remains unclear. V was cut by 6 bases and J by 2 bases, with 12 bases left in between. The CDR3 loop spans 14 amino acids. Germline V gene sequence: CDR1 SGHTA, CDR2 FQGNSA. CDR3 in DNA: TGTGCCAGCAGTCCAGGTTCTCCCACAGATACGCAGTATTTT. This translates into CASSPGSPTDTQYF.

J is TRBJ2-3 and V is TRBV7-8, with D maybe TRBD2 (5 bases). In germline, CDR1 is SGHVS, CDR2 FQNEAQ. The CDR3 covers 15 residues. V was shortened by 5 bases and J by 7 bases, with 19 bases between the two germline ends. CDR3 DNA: TGTGCCAGCAGCCCGCGGGTGGTAGCCGGGAATACGCAGTATTTT. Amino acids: CASSPRVVAGNTQYF.

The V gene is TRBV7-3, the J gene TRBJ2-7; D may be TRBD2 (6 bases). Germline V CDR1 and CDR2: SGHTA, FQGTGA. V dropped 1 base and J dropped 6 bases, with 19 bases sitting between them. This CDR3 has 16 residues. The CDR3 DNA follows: TGTGCCAGCAGCTTAATGGGGAAGGGAGGAGTGTCCGAGCAGTACTTC. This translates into CASSLMGKGGVSEQYF.

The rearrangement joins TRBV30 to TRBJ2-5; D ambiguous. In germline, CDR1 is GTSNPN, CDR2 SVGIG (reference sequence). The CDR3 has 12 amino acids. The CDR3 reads CASDSGQETQYF. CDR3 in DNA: TGTGCTTCCGATTCGGGCCAAGAGACCCAGTACTTC.